These 3 T cell receptor beta chains were all obtained from the same sample, sequenced in a study of cytomegalovirus exposure and HLA in healthy donors. The PCR had 60 Vbeta and 13 Jbeta primers. Repertoires were generated with immunoSEQ multiplex PCR, while TCRdb's copy carries only in-frame clones and drops some. This sample has approximately 150,000 clones, with about 72% found just once. Sequenced: PBMCs. Every receptor here comes from a man aged 25-40 years in good health and CMV-seropositive.

This sequence joins TRBV10-3 and TRBJ2-3; 10 bases are a match to TRBD2. Germline V lookup: CDR1 ENHRY, CDR2 SYGVKD. Trimming at V came to 0 bases and at J to 2 bases, leaving 11 bases not matched to a gene. The CDR3 is 19 amino acids. The CDR3 region is CAISESEGASGGDTDTQYF. CDR3 DNA: TGTGCCATCAGTGAGTCTGAGGGGGCTAGCGGGGGAGACACAGATACGCAGTATTTT.

V gene TRBV7-2 combines with J gene TRBJ2-7, with 10 bases lining up with TRBD2. Trimming removed 3 bases from V and 5 bases from J; junction bases left unmatched: 10. The CDR3 runs to 16 residues. Germline V gives CDR1 SGHTA, CDR2 FQGNSA. The CDR3 is CASSLGLAGAGDEQYF. The CDR3 nucleotides read TGTGCCAGCAGCTTGGGGCTAGCGGGGGCCGGGGACGAGCAGTACTTC.

This chain uses TRBV6-1 with TRBJ2-2; D may be TRBD1 (5 bases). This CDR3 has 12 residues. Between the trimmed V and J ends, which lost 6 bases and 6 bases, there was a span of 8 bases. Germline CDR1 reads MNHNS; CDR2 reads SASEGT. CDR3 sequence (DNA): TGTGCCAGCAGGGGGCAGGCCGGGGAGCTGTTTTTT. Its translation: CASRGQAGELFF.